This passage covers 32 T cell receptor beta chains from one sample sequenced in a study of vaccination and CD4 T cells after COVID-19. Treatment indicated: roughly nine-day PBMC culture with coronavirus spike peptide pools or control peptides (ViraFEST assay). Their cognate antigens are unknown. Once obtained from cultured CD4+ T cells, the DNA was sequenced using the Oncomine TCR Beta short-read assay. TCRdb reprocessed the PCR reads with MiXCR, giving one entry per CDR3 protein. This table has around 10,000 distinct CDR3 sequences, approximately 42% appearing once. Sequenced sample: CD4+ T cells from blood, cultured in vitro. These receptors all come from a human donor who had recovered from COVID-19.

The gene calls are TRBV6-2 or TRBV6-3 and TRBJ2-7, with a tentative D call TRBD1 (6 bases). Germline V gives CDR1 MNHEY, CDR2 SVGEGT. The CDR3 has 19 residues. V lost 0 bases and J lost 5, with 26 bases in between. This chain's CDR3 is CASSYSMEAGRGYAHEQYF. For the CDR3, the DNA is TGTGCCAGCAGTTACTCGATGGAGGCCGGCAGGGGTTATGCCCACGAGCAGTACTTC.

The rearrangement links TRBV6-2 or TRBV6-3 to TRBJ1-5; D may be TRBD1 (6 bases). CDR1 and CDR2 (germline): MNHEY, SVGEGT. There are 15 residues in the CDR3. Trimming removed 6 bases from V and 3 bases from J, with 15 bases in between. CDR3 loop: CASRPTGTPNQPQHF. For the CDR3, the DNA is TGTGCCAGCAGACCCACCGGGACACCCAATCAGCCCCAGCATTTT.

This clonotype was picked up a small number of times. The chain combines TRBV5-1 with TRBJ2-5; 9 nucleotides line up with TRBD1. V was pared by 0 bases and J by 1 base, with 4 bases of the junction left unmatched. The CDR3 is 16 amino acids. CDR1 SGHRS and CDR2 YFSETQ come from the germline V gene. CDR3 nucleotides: TGCGCCAGCAGCTTGGGAGGACAGGGGATCCAAGAGACCCAGTACTTC. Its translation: CASSLGGQGIQETQYF.

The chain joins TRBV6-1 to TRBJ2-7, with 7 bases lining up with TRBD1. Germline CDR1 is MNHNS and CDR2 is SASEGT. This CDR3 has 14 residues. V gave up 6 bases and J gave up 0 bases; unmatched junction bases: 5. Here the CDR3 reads CASRETGSSYEQYF. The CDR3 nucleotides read TGTGCCAGCAGGGAGACAGGGAGCTCCTACGAGCAGTACTTC.

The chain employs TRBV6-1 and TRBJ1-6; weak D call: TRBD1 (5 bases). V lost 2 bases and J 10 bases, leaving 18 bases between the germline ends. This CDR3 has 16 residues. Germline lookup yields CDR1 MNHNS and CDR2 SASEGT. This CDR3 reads CASSEMPGGDSSPLHF. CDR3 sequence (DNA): TGTGCCAGCAGTGAAATGCCGGGGGGTGATAGCTCACCCCTCCACTTT.

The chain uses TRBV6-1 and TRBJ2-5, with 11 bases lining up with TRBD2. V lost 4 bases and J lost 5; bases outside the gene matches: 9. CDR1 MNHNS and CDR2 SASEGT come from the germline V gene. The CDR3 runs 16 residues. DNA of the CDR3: TGTGCCAGCAGTGGTTATAGCGGGGGGGGTTCGGAGACCCAGTACTTC. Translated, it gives CASSGYSGGGSETQYF.

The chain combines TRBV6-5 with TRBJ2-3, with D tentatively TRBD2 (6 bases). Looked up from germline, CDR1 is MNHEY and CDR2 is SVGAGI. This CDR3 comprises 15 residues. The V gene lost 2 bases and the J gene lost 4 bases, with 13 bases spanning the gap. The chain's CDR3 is CASSYGGLYADTQYF. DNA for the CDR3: TGTGCCAGCAGTTACGGGGGGTTATACGCAGATACGCAGTATTTT.

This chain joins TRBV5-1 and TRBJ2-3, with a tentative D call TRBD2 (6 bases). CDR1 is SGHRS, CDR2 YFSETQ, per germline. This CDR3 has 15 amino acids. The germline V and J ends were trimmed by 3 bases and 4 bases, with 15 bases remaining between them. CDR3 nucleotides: TGCGCCAGCAGCTACTCGGGACTGAAGGCAGATACGCAGTATTTT. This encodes CASSYSGLKADTQYF.

CDR3 in DNA: TGTGCCAGCACCTCCCCGTTGGCACAGGGCGACAATGAAAAACTGTTTTTT. It specifies CASTSPLAQGDNEKLFF. The chain links TRBV6-1 to TRBJ1-4; the D gene is possibly TRBD1 (6 bases). V was shortened by 7 bases and J by 5 bases, with 23 bases between the two germline ends. This CDR3 is 17 amino acids long. From germline, CDR1 is MNHNS and CDR2 SASEGT.

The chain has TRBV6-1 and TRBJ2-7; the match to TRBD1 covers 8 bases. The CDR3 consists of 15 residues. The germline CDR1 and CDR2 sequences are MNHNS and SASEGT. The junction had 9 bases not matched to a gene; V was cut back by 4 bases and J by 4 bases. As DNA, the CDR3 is TGTGCCAGCAGTGCCCTTAGAAGGACAGGGTACGAGCAGTACTTC. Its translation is CASSALRRTGYEQYF.

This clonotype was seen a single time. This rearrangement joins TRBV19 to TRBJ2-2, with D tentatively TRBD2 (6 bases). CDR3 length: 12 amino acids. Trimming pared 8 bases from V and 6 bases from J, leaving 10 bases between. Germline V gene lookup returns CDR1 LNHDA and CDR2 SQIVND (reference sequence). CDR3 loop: CASAREAGELFF. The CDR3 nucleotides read TGTGCCAGTGCCAGGGAGGCCGGGGAGCTGTTTTTT.

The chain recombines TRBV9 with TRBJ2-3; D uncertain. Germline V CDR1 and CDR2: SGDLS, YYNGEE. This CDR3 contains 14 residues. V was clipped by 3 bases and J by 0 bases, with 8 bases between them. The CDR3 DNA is TGTGCCAGCAGCGACGCCTACAGCACAGATACGCAGTATTTT. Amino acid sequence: CASSDAYSTDTQYF.

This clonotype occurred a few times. CDR3 sequence reads: CASSRDRDAYNEQFF. CDR3 DNA sequence: TGTGCCAGCAGCCGGGACAGGGATGCCTACAATGAGCAGTTCTTC. The chain uses TRBV6-1 and TRBJ2-1; 9 bases fit TRBD1. Trimming at V came to 6 bases and at J to 2 bases, leaving 5 bases not matched to a gene. Per germline, CDR1 MNHNS and CDR2 SASEGT. CDR3 length: 15 amino acids.

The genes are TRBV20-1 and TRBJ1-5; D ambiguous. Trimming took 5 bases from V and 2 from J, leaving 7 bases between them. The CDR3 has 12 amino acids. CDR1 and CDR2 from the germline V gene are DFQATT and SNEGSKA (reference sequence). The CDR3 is CSARERNQPQHF. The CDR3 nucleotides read TGCAGTGCTCGTGAGCGCAATCAGCCCCAGCATTTT.

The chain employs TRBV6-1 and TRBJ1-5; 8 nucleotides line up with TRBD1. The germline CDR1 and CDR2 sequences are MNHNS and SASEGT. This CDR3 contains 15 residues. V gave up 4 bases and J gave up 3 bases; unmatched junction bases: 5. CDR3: CASSGQGFSNQPQHF. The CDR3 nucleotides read TGTGCCAGCAGTGGACAGGGGTTTTCCAATCAGCCCCAGCATTTT.

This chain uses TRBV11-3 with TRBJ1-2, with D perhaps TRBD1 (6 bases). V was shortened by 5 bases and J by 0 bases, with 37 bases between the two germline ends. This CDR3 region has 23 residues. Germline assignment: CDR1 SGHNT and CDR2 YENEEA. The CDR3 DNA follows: TGTGCCAGCAGCCCAGGCGCGGTTGATAGCCTGGGGCTAAGGGGGGATCCTAACTATGGCTACACCTTC. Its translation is CASSPGAVDSLGLRGDPNYGYTF.

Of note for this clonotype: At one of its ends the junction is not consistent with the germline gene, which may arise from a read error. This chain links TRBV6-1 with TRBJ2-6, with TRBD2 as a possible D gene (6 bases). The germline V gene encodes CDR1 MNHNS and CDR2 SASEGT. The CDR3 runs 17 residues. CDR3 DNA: TGTGCCAGCAGGGAAGACACGGCGGGATCTGGGGCCAACGTCCTGACTTTC. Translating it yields CASREDTAGSGANVLTF.

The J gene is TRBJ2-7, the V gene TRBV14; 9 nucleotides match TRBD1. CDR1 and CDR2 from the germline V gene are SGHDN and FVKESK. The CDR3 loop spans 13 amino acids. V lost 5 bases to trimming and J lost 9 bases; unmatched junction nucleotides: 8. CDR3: CASSSDRGSAQYF. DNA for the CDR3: TGTGCCAGCAGCTCGGACAGGGGCTCGGCGCAGTACTTC.

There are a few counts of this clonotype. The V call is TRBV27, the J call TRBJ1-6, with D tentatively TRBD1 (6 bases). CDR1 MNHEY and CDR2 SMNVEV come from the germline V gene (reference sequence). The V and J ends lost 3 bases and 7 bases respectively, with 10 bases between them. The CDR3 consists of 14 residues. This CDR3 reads CASSFQGNNSPLHF. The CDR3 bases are TGTGCCAGCAGTTTTCAGGGGAACAATTCACCCCTCCACTTT.

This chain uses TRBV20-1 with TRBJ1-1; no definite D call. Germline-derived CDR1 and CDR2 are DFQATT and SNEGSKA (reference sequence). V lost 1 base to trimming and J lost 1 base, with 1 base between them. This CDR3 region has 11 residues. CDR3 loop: CSARGNTEAFF. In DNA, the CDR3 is TGCAGTGCTAGAGGGAACACTGAAGCTTTCTTT.

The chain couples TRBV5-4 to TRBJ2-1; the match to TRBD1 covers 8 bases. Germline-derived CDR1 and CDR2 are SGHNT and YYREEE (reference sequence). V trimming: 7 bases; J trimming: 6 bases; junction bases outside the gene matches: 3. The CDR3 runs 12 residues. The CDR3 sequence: CASGQGINEQFF. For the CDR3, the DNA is TGTGCCAGCGGACAGGGTATCAATGAGCAGTTCTTC.

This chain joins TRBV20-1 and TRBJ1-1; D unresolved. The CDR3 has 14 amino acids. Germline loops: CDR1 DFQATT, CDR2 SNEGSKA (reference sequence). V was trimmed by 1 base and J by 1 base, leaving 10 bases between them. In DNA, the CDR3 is TGCAGTGCTAGAGGGGCAGCCCGGAACACTGAAGCTTTCTTT. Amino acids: CSARGAARNTEAFF.

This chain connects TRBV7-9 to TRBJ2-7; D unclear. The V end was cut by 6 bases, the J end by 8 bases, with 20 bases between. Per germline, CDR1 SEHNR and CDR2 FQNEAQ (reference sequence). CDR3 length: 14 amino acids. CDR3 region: CASSFSKDRRQQYF. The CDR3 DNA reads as TGTGCCAGCAGTTTTTCCAAGGACCGCAGACAGCAGTACTTC.

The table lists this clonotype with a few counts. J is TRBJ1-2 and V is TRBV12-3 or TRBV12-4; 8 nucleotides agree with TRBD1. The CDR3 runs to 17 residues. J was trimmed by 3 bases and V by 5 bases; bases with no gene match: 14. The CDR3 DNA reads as TGTGCCAGCAGTGCATCAGGGGGCGCTAGGCTAGACTATGGCTACACCTTC. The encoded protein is CASSASGGARLDYGYTF.

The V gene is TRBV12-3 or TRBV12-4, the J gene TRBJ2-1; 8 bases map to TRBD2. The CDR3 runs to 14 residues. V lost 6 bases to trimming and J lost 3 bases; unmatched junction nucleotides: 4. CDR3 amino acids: CASRDTSGYNEQFF. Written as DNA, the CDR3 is TGTGCCAGCAGAGATACTAGCGGCTACAATGAGCAGTTCTTC.

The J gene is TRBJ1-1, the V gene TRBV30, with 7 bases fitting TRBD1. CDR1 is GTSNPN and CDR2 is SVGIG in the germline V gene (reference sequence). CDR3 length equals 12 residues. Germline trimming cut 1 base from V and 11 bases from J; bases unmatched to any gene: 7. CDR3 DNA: TGTGCCTGGAGTGACTCGACAGGGCGGGCTTTCTTT. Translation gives CAWSDSTGRAFF.

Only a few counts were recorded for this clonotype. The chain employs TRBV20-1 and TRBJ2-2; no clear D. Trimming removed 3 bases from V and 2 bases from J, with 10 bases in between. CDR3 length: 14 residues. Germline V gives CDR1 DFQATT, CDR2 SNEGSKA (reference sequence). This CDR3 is CSARRASNTGELFF. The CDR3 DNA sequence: TGCAGTGCTAGGCGAGCGTCTAACACCGGGGAGCTGTTTTTT.

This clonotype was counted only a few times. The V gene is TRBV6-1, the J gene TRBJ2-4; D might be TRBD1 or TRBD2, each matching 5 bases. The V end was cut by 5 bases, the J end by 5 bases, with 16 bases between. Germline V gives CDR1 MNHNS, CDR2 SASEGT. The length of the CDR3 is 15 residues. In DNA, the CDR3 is TGTGCCAGCAGTCGGGGCACGAAGCTTGAAAACATTCAGTACTTC. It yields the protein CASSRGTKLENIQYF.

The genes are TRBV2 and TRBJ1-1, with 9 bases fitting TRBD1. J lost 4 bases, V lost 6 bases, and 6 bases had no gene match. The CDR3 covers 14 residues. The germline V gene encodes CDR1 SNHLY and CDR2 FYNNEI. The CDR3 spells CASREQGAGTEAFF. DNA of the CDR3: TGTGCCAGCAGGGAACAGGGGGCGGGCACTGAAGCTTTCTTT. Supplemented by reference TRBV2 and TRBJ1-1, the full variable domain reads EPEVTQTPSHQVTQMGQEVILRCVPISNHLYFYWYRQILGQKVEFLVSFYNNEISEKSEIFDDQFSVERPDGSNFTLKIRSTKLEDSAMYFCASREQGAGTEAFFGQGTRLTVV.

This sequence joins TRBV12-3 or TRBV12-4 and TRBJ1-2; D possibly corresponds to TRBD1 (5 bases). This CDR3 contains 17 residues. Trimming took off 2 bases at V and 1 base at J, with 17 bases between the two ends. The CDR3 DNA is TGTGCCAGCAGTTTAAGCTATTCTGGGGGAATTAACTATGGCTACACCTTC. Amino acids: CASSLSYSGGINYGYTF.

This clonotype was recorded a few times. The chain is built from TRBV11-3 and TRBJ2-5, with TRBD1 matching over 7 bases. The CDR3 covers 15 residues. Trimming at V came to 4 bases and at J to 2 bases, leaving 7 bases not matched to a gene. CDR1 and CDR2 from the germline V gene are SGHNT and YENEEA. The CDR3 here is CASSSDGTAQETQYF. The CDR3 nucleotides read TGTGCCAGCAGCTCCGACGGGACAGCTCAAGAGACCCAGTACTTC.

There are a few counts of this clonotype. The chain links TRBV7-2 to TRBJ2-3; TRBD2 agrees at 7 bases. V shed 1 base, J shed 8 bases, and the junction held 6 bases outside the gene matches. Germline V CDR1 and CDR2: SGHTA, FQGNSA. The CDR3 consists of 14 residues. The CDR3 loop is CASSLGLATGTQYF. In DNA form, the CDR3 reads TGTGCCAGCAGCTTAGGACTAGCTACCGGTACGCAGTATTTT. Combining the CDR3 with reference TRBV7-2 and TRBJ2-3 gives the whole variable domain GAGVSQSPSNKVTEKGKDVELRCDPISGHTALYWYRQSLGQGLEFLIYFQGNSAPDKSGLPSDRFSAERTGGSVSTLTIQRTQQEDSAVYLCASSLGLATGTQYFGPGTRLTVL.